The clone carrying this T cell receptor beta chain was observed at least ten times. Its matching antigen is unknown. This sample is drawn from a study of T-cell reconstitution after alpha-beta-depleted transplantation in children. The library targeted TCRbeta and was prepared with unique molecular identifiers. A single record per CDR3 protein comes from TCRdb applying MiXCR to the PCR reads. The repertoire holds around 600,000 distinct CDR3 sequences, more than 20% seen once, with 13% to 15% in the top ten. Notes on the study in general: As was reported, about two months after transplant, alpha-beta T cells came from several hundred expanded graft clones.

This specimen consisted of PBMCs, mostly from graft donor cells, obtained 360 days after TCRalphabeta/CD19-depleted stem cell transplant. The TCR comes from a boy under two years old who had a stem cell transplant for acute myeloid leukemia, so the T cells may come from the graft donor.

The CDR3 reads CASKDLAGNQPQHF. DNA for the CDR3: TGTGCCAGCAAGGATTTAGCAGGCAATCAGCCCCAGCATTTT. The rearrangement links TRBV6-1 to TRBJ1-5; D is undetermined. V was cut by 7 bases and J by 2 bases, with 12 bases left in between. Germline CDR1 is MNHNS and CDR2 is SASEGT. The CDR3 extends over 14 amino acids.